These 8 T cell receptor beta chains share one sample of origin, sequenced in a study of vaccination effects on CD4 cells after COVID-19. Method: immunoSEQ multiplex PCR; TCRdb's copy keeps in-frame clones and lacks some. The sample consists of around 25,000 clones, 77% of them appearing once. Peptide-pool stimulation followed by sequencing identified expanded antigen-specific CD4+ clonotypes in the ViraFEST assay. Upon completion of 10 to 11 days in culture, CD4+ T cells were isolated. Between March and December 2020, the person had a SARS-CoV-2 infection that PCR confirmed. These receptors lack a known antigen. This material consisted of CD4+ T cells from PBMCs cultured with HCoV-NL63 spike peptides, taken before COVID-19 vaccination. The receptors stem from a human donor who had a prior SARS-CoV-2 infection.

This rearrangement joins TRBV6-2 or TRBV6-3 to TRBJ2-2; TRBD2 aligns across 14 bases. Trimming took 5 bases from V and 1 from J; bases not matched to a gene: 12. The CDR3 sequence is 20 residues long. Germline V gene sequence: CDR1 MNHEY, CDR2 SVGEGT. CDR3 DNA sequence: TGTGCCAGCAGTATTACCCGACTAGCGGGAGGGCCGATGAACACCGGGGAGCTGTTTTTT. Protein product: CASSITRLAGGPMNTGELFF.

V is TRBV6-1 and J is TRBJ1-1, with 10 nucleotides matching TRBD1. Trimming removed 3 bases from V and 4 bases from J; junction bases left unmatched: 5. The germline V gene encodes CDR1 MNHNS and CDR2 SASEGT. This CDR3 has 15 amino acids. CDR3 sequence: CASSEDRGLGTEAFF. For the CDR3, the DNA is TGTGCCAGCAGTGAGGACAGGGGGTTGGGCACTGAAGCTTTCTTT.

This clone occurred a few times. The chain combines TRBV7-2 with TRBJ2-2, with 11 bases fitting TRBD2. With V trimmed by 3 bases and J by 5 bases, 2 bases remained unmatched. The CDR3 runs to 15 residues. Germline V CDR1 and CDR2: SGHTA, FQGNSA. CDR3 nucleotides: TGTGCCAGCAGCTTTCGGACTAGCGGGACCGGGGAGCTGTTTTTT. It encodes CASSFRTSGTGELFF.

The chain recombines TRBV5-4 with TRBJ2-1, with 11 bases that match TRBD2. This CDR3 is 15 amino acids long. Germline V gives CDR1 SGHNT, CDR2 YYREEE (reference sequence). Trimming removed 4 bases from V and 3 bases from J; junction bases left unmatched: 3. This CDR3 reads CASSIGLAGYNEQFF. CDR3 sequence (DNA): TGTGCCAGCAGCATAGGACTAGCGGGCTACAATGAGCAGTTCTTC. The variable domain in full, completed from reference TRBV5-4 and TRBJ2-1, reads ETGVTQSPTHLIKTRGQQVTLRCSSQSGHNTVSWYQQALGQGPQFIFQYYREEENGRGNFPPRFSGLQFPNYSSELNVNALELDDSALYLCASSIGLAGYNEQFFGPGTRLTVL.

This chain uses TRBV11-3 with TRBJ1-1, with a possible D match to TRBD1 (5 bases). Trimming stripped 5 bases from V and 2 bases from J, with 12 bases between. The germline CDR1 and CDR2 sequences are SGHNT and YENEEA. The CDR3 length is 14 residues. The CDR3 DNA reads TGTGCCAGCAGCCGGGACGGGATTAACACTGAAGCTTTCTTT. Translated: CASSRDGINTEAFF.

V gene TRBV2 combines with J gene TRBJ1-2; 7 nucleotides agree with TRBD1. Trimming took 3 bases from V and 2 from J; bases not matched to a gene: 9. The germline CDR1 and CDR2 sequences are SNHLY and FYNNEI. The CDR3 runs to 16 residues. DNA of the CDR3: TGTGCCAGCAGTGACCCGGGACAGATTATAAACTATGGCTACACCTTC. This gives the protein CASSDPGQIINYGYTF.

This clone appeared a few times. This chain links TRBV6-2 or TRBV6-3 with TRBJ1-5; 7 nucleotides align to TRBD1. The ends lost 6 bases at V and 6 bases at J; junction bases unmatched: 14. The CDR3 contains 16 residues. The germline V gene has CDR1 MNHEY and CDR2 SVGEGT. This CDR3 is CASSPLSEGASQPQHF. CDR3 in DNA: TGTGCCAGCAGCCCTTTGTCAGAGGGGGCAAGTCAGCCCCAGCATTTT.

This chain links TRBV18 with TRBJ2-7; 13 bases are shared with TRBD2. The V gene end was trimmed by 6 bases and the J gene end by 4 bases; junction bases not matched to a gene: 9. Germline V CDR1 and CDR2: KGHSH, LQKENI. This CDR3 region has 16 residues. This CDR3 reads CASSQGLAGAGYEQYF. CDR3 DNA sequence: TGTGCCAGCTCCCAAGGACTAGCGGGAGCGGGGTACGAGCAGTACTTC.